These 26 T cell receptor beta chains were all obtained from the same sample, sequenced in a study of blood T cell repertoires in COVID-19. The assay was immunoSEQ multiplex PCR, and TCRdb's table has in-frame clones only and misses some. The sample lists tens of thousands of clones, about 88% occurring once. The source material was peripheral blood. The receptor set was obtained from a woman older than 75 with active COVID-19.

The chain uses TRBV9 and TRBJ1-6; weak D call: TRBD1 (6 bases). CDR3 length: 14 amino acids. Trimming left V 3 bases short and J 9 bases short, with 13 bases between. Per the germline V gene, CDR1 is SGDLS and CDR2 is YYNGEE. For the CDR3, the DNA is TGTGCCAGCAGCGAGGGGGACGGGGCTTCACCCCTCCACTTT. This sequence encodes CASSEGDGASPLHF.

About this clone itself: The conserved phenylalanine or tryptophan normally closing the CDR3 is absent here, so this likely arose from a read error. It is unclear where the CDR3 begins or ends on the DNA, so no DNA is shown, and the CDR3 is as TCRdb lists it. The chain is built from TRBV27 and TRBJ2-3; the D segment call TRBD2 is taken from the table without a DNA check. The CDR3 has 13 residues if both end residues are counted. Germline V gene data show CDR1 as MNHEY and CDR2 as SMNVEV (reference sequence). The CDR3 loop is CASSPYGTSGPLG.

This chain joins TRBV11-2 and TRBJ2-7; 7 positions match TRBD1. The germline V gene encodes CDR1 SGHAT and CDR2 FQNNGV. Trimming cost V 2 bases and J 12 bases; bases outside gene matches: 7. CDR3 length equals 12 residues. The CDR3 DNA sequence: TGTGCCAGCAGCTTAAGTCCGGACAGGCCGTACTTC. Protein product: CASSLSPDRPYF.

The gene calls are TRBV20-1 and TRBJ2-5; D perhaps matches TRBD2 (5 bases). Germline values: CDR1 DFQATT, CDR2 SNEGSKA (reference sequence). The CDR3 length is 11 residues. The V and J ends lost 6 bases and 2 bases respectively, with 7 bases between them. The DNA of the CDR3 is TGCAGTGCAGAGGGACAAGAGACCCAGTACTTC. It translates to CSAEGQETQYF.

This clone was observed a few times. The V gene is TRBV28, the J gene TRBJ2-7; 7 bases align to TRBD2. The CDR3 has 14 residues. CDR1 is MDHEN, CDR2 SYDVKM, per germline. J was trimmed by 4 bases and V by 1 base; bases with no gene match: 4. Here the CDR3 reads CASSLSASGYEQYF. Written as DNA, the CDR3 is TGTGCCAGCAGTTTATCAGCTAGCGGATACGAGCAGTACTTC.

The chain has TRBV28 and TRBJ2-5, with 13 bases fitting TRBD2. Germline lookup yields CDR1 MDHEN and CDR2 SYDVKM. With 5 bases clipped from V and 2 bases from J, the junction kept 11 bases outside the gene matches. The CDR3 consists of 18 residues. The CDR3, as DNA: TGTGCCAGCAGTACTACTAGCGGGAGGGCCGGCCTTCAAGAGACCCAGTACTTC. Its protein is CASSTTSGRAGLQETQYF.

The rearrangement uses TRBV30 and TRBJ2-7, with a tentative D call TRBD2 (5 bases). CDR3 length: 13 amino acids. Per the germline V gene, CDR1 is GTSNPN and CDR2 is SVGIG (reference sequence). Trimming took off 4 bases at V and 3 bases at J, with 13 bases between the two ends. CDR3 loop: CAWTGIAGYEQYF. The DNA for the CDR3 is TGTGCCTGGACCGGGATAGCTGGCTACGAGCAGTACTTC.

CDR3 bases: TGTGCCAGCAGTTCCTTTCGACAATCCTCTGGAAACACCATATATTTT. It yields the protein CASSSFRQSSGNTIYF. The J gene is TRBJ1-3, the V gene TRBV27; the D is unclear. The CDR3 is made up of 16 amino acids. Trimming left V 4 bases short and J 0 bases short, with 13 bases between. CDR1 and CDR2 from the germline V gene are MNHEY and SMNVEV (reference sequence).

The CDR3 loop reads CASSKVKLTIRAEAFF. CDR3 bases: TGTGCCAGCAGCAAAGTCAAGTTGACAATTCGCGCTGAAGCTTTCTTT. V gene TRBV21-1 combines with J gene TRBJ1-1; TRBD1, as called in the table, went unchecked against the DNA. TRBV21-1 corresponds to a pseudogene. The CDR3 loop spans 16 amino acids.

This clone was observed a handful of times. J is TRBJ2-4 and V is TRBV19, with TRBD1 identical over 7 bases. This CDR3 spans 16 amino acids. With V trimmed by 0 bases and J by 1 base, 3 bases remained unmatched. CDR1 and CDR2 from the germline V gene are LNHDA and SQIVND (reference sequence). CDR3 coding DNA: TGTGCCAGTAGTATAGACCTCAGGGGGGCCAAAAACATTCAGTACTTC. Its translation: CASSIDLRGAKNIQYF.

The V call is TRBV3-1 (or the pseudogene TRBV3-2), the J call TRBJ2-7; 11 nucleotides line up with TRBD2. The germline V gene has CDR1 LGHDT and CDR2 YNNKEL (reference sequence). The CDR3 covers 14 residues. The J segment lost 9 bases and the V segment lost 7 bases, leaving 11 bases of the junction unmatched. CDR3 residues: CASTSTSGTVLQYF. CDR3 nucleotides: TGTGCCAGCACTTCGACTAGCGGGACGGTTCTGCAGTACTTC.

This rearrangement joins TRBV10-3 to TRBJ1-2; D is unclear. Germline assignment: CDR1 ENHRY and CDR2 SYGVKD. This CDR3 is built from 12 residues. The V end lost 2 bases, the J end lost 7 bases, and 8 bases lay between the germline ends. CDR3 sequence (DNA): TGTGCCATCAGTGAGAGCGAGGCTGGCTACACCTTC. This translates into CAISESEAGYTF.

The chain combines TRBV4-1 with TRBJ2-1, with D unresolved. CDR3 length: 17 residues. V was clipped by 0 bases and J by 0 bases, with 12 bases between them. Germline V lookup: CDR1 MGHRA, CDR2 YSYEKL. The CDR3 nucleotides are TGCGCCAGCAGCCAAGAGATCCCCAGAAGCTCCTACAATGAGCAGTTCTTC. Amino acids: CASSQEIPRSSYNEQFF.

The CDR3 sequence: CASSLLNSRETQYF. As DNA, the CDR3 is TGTGCCAGCAGTTTACTGAACTCCAGGGAGACCCAGTACTTC. This chain joins TRBV28 and TRBJ2-5; D not resolved. CDR3 length equals 14 residues. The ends were cut back, 2 bases at V and 5 bases at J, with 12 bases in the middle. CDR1 and CDR2 (germline): MDHEN, SYDVKM.

The chain has TRBV6-2 or TRBV6-3 and TRBJ2-1; D call uncertain. V shed 1 base and J shed 6 bases, with 10 bases lying between them. The CDR3 length is 14 residues. Germline lookup yields CDR1 MNHEY and CDR2 SVGEGT. CDR3: CASSYLTPSNEQFF. CDR3 nucleotide sequence: TGTGCCAGCAGTTACTTGACACCCTCCAATGAGCAGTTCTTC.

The sample holds a few counts of this clone. The chain recombines TRBV7-9 with TRBJ1-2; possibly TRBD1 for D (5 bases). CDR3 size: 15 residues. CDR1 is SEHNR and CDR2 is FQNEAQ in the germline V gene (reference sequence). V was clipped by 1 base and J by 2 bases, with 11 bases between them. CDR3 region: CASSLGQGRNYGYTF. The CDR3 region has the DNA TGTGCCAGCAGCTTAGGTCAGGGCAGGAACTATGGCTACACCTTC.

V and J are TRBV19 and TRBJ1-4; D unclear. This CDR3 comprises 14 residues. Between the trimmed V and J ends, which lost 4 bases and 7 bases, there was a span of 13 bases. CDR1 is LNHDA, CDR2 SQIVND, per germline (reference sequence). The CDR3 nucleotides are TGTGCCAGTAGTACCGGACGGGAACCTGAAAAACTGTTTTTT. It codes for CASSTGREPEKLFF.

This chain links TRBV28 with TRBJ2-2, with D uncertain. The CDR3 totals 13 residues. Germline CDR1 and CDR2: MDHEN and SYDVKM. V was shortened by 7 bases and J by 0 bases, with 6 bases between the two germline ends. CDR3 residues: CASTGANTGELFF. Written as DNA, the CDR3 is TGTGCCAGCACAGGCGCGAACACCGGGGAGCTGTTTTTT.

This chain connects TRBV7-8 to TRBJ1-1; 7 positions match TRBD1. Trimming at V came to 5 bases and at J to 8 bases, leaving 5 bases not matched to a gene. Looked up from germline, CDR1 is SGHVS and CDR2 is FQNEAQ. The length of the CDR3 is 12 residues. In DNA, the CDR3 is TGTGCCAGCAGCCCCTGGGACAGAGAAGCTTTCTTT. Its protein product is CASSPWDREAFF.

CDR3 protein: CASSPGTDTQYF. The CDR3 DNA follows: TGTGCCAGCAGCCCGGGCACAGATACGCAGTATTTT. The rearrangement uses TRBV11-3 and TRBJ2-3; D unclear. CDR3 size: 12 residues. The V end lost 5 bases, the J end lost 1 base, and 4 bases lay between the germline ends. CDR1 and CDR2 from the germline V gene are SGHNT and YENEEA.

This chain uses TRBV2 with TRBJ2-1, with D perhaps TRBD2 (5 bases). The CDR3 totals 13 residues. V lost 10 bases and J 7 bases, leaving 17 bases between the germline ends. CDR1 SNHLY and CDR2 FYNNEI come from the germline V gene. The CDR3 sequence: CATTSDWRNEQFF. CDR3 bases: TGTGCCACCACATCGGACTGGCGAAATGAGCAGTTCTTC.

J is TRBJ1-1 and V is TRBV28, with D unresolved. Per the germline V gene, CDR1 is MDHEN and CDR2 is SYDVKM. V lost 6 bases to trimming and J lost 4 bases, with 9 bases between them. The CDR3 length is 12 residues. The CDR3 DNA reads TGTGCCAGCAGCGGACTGATCACTGAAGCTTTCTTT. This sequence encodes CASSGLITEAFF.

The chain is built from TRBV6-2 or TRBV6-3 and TRBJ2-7; 7 bases align to TRBD1. This CDR3 has 14 residues. Per the germline V gene, CDR1 is MNHEY and CDR2 is SVGEGT. V lost 4 bases to trimming and J lost 0 bases; unmatched junction nucleotides: 3. The CDR3: CASSWYRGSYEQYF. In DNA form, the CDR3 reads TGTGCCAGCAGTTGGTACAGGGGCTCCTACGAGCAGTACTTC.

The chain recombines TRBV13 with TRBJ2-2; tentative D call: TRBD1 (5 bases). Looked up from germline, CDR1 is PRHDT and CDR2 is FYEKMQ (reference sequence). Trimming left V 5 bases short and J 6 bases short, with 13 bases between. The CDR3 length is 14 residues. CDR3 nucleotides: TGTGCCAGCAGCAATCGCAGGGTTTCCGGGGAGCTGTTTTTT. Amino acid sequence: CASSNRRVSGELFF.

This clone appeared once. The DNA of the CDR3 is TGTGCCAGCAGCAAAGGTCAGGGGGCGGGTTGGACGGATACGCAGTATTTT. Its protein is CASSKGQGAGWTDTQYF. The chain uses TRBV21-1 and TRBJ2-3; TRBD1, the table's D call, lacks a check against the DNA. TRBV21-1 constitutes a pseudogene. This CDR3 spans 17 amino acids.

The rearrangement links TRBV14 to TRBJ2-5; TRBD2 matches at 8 bases. Per the germline V gene, CDR1 is SGHDN and CDR2 is FVKESK. Trimming at V came to 1 base and at J to 4 bases, leaving 5 bases not matched to a gene. The CDR3 totals 15 residues. The CDR3 coding sequence is TGTGCCAGCAGCCAAGCTCGGACTAGCAGAGAGACCCAGTACTTC. It encodes CASSQARTSRETQYF.